This TCR beta chain was sequenced in a study of cytomegalovirus exposure and HLA in healthy donors. PCR used 60 Vbeta primers and 13 Jbeta primers. The repertoire was sequenced with immunoSEQ multiplex PCR; TCRdb's copy has only in-frame clones and lacks some. The data contain fewer than 200,000 clones, 80% to 90% of them singletons. At the time of sampling, donors were nominally healthy, though unrecorded immune exposures were likely. The source is a woman aged 18-29 years in good health and CMV-seronegative. Specimen: PBMCs.

In DNA, the CDR3 is TGTGCCAGCAGAGACAGGGGTTCAGGCTATGGCTACACCTTC. It yields the protein CASRDRGSGYGYTF. The chain has TRBV6-5 and TRBJ1-2; 8 bases align to TRBD1. The CDR3 length is 14 residues. Trimming at V came to 6 bases and at J to 4 bases, leaving 7 bases not matched to a gene. Germline V gives CDR1 MNHEY, CDR2 SVGAGI.